This TCR beta chain was captured in a study of identical twins. General study findings and limits: Modeled out-of-frame TCR alpha sharing in monozygotic twins fell below observed levels. Insertions were reduced in abundant cord blood beta clonotypes but not in memory repertoires.

The germline V gene has CDR1 MNHEY and CDR2 SMNVEV (reference sequence). There are 12 residues in the CDR3. The germline V and J ends were trimmed by 5 bases and 7 bases, with 8 bases remaining between them. TCRdb itself ran the 5' RACE reads through MiXCR, one entry per CDR3 protein. The sample lists some 660,000 distinct CDR3 sequences; more than 6.5% were seen once. Many counts were recorded for this clonotype. The target antigen is unknown. The sample was also reused in another study, on yellow fever vaccine responses in identical twins.

This clonotype originated in a woman younger than 30 in good health. The chain carries TRBV27 and TRBJ2-2; D is ambiguous. The specimen was PBMCs. This CDR3 is CASSTLIGELFF. DNA of the CDR3: TGTGCCAGCAGTACCCTAATCGGGGAGCTGTTTTTT.